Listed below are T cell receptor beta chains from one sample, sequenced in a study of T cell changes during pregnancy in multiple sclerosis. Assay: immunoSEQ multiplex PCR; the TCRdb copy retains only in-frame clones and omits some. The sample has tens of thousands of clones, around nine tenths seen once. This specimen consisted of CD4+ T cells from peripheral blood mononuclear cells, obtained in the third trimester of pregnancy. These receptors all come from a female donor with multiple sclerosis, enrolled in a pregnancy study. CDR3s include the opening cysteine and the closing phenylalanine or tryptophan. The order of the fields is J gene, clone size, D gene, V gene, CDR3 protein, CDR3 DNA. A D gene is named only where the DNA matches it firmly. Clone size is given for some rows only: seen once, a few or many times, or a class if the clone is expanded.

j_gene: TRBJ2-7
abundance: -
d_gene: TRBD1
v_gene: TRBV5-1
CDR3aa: CASSSLGTDYEQYF
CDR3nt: TGCGCCAGCAGCTCTCTAGGGACAGACTACGAGCAGTACTTC

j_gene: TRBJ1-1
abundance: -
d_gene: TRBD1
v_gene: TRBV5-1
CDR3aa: CASSSSGTGGTEAFF
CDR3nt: TGCGCCAGCAGCTCGTCCGGGACAGGGGGCACTGAAGCTTTCTTT

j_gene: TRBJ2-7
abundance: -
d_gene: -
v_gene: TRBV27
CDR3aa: CASRRRQEIYEQYF
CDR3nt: TGTGCCAGCAGACGAAGACAGGAAATCTACGAGCAGTACTTC

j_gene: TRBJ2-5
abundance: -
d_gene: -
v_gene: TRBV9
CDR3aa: CASSERAGETQYF
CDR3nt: TGTGCCAGCAGCGAGAGGGCCGGAGAGACCCAGTACTTC

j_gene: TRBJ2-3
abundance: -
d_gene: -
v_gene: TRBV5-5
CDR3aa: CASGVGANTQYF
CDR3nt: TGTGCCAGCGGGGTTGGGGCAAATACGCAGTATTTT

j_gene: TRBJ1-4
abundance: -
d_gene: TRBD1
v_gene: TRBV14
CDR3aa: CASSQRRGQGFFYEKLFF
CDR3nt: TGTGCCAGCAGCCAAAGAAGGGGACAGGGATTTTTTTATGAAAAACTGTTTTTT

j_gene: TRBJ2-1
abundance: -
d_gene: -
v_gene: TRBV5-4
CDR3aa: CASSLGLRVEQFF
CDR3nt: TGTGCCAGCAGCTTGGGTCTGCGGGTTGAGCAGTTCTTC

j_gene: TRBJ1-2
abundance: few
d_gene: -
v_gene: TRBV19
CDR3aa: CASSPLGEGYTF
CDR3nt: TGTGCCAGTAGTCCTTTAGGGGAAGGCTACACCTTC

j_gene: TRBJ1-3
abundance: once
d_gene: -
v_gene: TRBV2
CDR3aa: CASSLGGSGNTIYF
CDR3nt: TGTGCCAGCAGTTTAGGGGGCTCTGGAAACACCATATATTTT

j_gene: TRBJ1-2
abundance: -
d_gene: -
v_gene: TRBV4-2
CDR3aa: CASSHGGSGEAGDGYTF
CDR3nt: TGTGCCAGCAGCCATGGAGGGTCCGGCGAGGCGGGGGATGGCTACACCTTC

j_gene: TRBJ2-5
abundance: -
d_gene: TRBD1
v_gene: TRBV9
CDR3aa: CASSSRDRQETQYF
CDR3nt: TGTGCCAGCAGCTCCCGGGACAGACAAGAGACCCAGTACTTC

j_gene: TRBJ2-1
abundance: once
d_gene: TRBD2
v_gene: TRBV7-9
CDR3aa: CASSVWTSGGEQFF
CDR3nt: TGTGCCAGCAGCGTATGGACTAGCGGGGGAGAGCAGTTCTTC

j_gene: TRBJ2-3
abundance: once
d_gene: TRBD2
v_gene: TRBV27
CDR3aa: CASTLIGERGTTDTQYF
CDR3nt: TGTGCCAGCACCCTGATTGGGGAGCGGGGGACTACAGATACGCAGTATTTT

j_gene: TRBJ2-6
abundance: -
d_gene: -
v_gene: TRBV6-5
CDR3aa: CASSYFSGSGANVLTF
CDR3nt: TGTGCCAGCAGTTACTTTTCGGGCTCTGGGGCCAACGTCCTGACTTTC

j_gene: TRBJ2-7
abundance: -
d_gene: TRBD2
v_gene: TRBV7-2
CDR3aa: CASSLNRLAGSYEQYF
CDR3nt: TGTGCCAGCAGCCTAAACAGACTAGCGGGTTCCTACGAGCAGTACTTC

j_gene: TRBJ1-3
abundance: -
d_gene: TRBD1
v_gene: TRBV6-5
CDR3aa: CASRADRVSGNTIYF
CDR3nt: TGTGCCAGCAGAGCCGACAGGGTCTCTGGAAACACCATATATTTT

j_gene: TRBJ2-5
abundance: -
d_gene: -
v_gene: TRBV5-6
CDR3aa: CASSFGEVTQYF
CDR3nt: TGTGCCAGCAGCTTCGGAGAGGTGACCCAGTACTTC

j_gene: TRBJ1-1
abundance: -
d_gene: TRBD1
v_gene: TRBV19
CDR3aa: CASNNRPGGSEAFF
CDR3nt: TGTGCCAGTAACAACCGGCCAGGGGGGAGTGAAGCTTTCTTT

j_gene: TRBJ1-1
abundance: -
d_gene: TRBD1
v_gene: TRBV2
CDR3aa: CASRGKGATNTEAFF
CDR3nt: TGTGCCAGCCGCGGAAAGGGGGCAACGAACACTGAAGCTTTCTTT

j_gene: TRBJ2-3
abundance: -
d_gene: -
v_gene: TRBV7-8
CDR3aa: CASSLGTRTDTQYF
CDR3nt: TGTGCCAGCAGCTTGGGGACACGCACAGATACGCAGTATTTT

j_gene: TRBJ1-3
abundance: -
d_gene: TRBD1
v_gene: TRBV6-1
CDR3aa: CASSDRAGNTIYF
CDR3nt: TGTGCCAGCTCGGACAGGGCTGGAAACACCATATATTTT

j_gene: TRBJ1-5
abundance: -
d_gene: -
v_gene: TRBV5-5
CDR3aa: CASSLVVSNQPQHF
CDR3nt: TGTGCCAGCAGCTTGGTAGTTAGCAATCAGCCCCAGCATTTT

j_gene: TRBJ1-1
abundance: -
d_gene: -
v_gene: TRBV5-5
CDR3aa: CASSPPRDYGAFF
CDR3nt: TGTGCCAGCAGCCCACCCAGGGATTATGGAGCTTTCTTT

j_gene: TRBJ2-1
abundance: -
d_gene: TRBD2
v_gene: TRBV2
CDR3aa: CASSIFSGGALF
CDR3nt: TGTGCCAGCAGCATCTTTAGCGGGGGGGCCCTCTTC

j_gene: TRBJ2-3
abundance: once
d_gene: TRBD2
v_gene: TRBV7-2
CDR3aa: CAKFVGLAGGSSNWDTQYF
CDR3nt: TGTGCCAAATTCGTGGGACTAGCGGGGGGGTCATCTAATTGGGATACGCAGTATTTT

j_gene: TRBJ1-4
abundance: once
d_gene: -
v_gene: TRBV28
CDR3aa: CASRIRGFGNEKLFF
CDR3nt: TGTGCCAGCAGAATAAGAGGTTTCGGTAATGAAAAACTGTTTTTT

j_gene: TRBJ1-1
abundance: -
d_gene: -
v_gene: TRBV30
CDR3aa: CAWRVHGGTEAFF
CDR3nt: TGTGCCTGGAGGGTACACGGGGGCACTGAAGCTTTCTTT

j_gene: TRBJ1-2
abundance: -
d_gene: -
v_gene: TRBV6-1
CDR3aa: CASSEGTDSYGVYGYTF
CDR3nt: TGTGCCAGCAGTGAAGGGACGGACAGCTATGGGGTATATGGCTACACCTTC